This T cell receptor beta chain was observed in a study of neurological immune-mediated disorders. MiXCR, applied by TCRdb to the 5' RACE reads, yields one record per CDR3 protein. The sample lists tens of thousands of distinct CDR3 sequences, under 13% occurring once. This CDR3 comprises 15 residues. Germline lookup yields CDR1 KGHDR and CDR2 SFDVKD. Broader study findings: Sharing of CDR3 amino acid sequences among expanded clones across subjects was absent, suggesting private repertoires in all groups.

A word on this clonotype: Antigen unknown. Mismatch with germline at one junction end may stem from a read error.

The rearrangement uses TRBV24-1 and TRBJ2-7; 7 bases are a match to TRBD1. The clonotype originates from a woman aged 30 to 39 with HTLV-1-associated myelopathy (HAM/TSP). The sample comprised PBMCs. DNA of the CDR3: TGTGCCACCTGTGACAGCCTAGGGGGCGCCCACGAGCAGTACTTC. It specifies CATCDSLGGAHEQYF.